This T cell receptor (beta chain) stems from a study of PD-1 blockade in classical Hodgkin lymphoma. Time point specified: cycle 4 day 1 (C4D1), after less than seven weeks of nivolumab. In every patient, relapse followed autologous stem cell transplantation, while exposure to brentuximab vedotin differed. Responses achieved at best were complete response, partial response or progressive disease. Note on this clone: Its target is not known.

V was trimmed by 1 base and J by 1 base, leaving 10 bases between them. This CDR3 has 15 residues. Germline assignment: CDR1 SEHNR and CDR2 FQNEAQ (reference sequence). The assay was immunoSEQ multiplex PCR, and TCRdb's table has in-frame clones only and misses some. The sample contains about 32,000 clones, 81% of which appear only once. General study findings and limits: Relapsed/refractory patients reportedly had the lowest baseline TCR diversity, below newly diagnosed patients, who were below healthy donors.

The clonotype was recovered from a human donor with classical Hodgkin lymphoma. The rearrangement links TRBV7-9 to TRBJ1-1, with D maybe TRBD1 (5 bases). The sequences come from peripheral blood mononuclear cells (PBMCs), collected before the fourth cycle of nivolumab. DNA of the CDR3: TGTGCCAGCAGCTTAGTTCAGGGTTGGAACACTGAAGCTTTCTTT. Its protein product is CASSLVQGWNTEAFF.